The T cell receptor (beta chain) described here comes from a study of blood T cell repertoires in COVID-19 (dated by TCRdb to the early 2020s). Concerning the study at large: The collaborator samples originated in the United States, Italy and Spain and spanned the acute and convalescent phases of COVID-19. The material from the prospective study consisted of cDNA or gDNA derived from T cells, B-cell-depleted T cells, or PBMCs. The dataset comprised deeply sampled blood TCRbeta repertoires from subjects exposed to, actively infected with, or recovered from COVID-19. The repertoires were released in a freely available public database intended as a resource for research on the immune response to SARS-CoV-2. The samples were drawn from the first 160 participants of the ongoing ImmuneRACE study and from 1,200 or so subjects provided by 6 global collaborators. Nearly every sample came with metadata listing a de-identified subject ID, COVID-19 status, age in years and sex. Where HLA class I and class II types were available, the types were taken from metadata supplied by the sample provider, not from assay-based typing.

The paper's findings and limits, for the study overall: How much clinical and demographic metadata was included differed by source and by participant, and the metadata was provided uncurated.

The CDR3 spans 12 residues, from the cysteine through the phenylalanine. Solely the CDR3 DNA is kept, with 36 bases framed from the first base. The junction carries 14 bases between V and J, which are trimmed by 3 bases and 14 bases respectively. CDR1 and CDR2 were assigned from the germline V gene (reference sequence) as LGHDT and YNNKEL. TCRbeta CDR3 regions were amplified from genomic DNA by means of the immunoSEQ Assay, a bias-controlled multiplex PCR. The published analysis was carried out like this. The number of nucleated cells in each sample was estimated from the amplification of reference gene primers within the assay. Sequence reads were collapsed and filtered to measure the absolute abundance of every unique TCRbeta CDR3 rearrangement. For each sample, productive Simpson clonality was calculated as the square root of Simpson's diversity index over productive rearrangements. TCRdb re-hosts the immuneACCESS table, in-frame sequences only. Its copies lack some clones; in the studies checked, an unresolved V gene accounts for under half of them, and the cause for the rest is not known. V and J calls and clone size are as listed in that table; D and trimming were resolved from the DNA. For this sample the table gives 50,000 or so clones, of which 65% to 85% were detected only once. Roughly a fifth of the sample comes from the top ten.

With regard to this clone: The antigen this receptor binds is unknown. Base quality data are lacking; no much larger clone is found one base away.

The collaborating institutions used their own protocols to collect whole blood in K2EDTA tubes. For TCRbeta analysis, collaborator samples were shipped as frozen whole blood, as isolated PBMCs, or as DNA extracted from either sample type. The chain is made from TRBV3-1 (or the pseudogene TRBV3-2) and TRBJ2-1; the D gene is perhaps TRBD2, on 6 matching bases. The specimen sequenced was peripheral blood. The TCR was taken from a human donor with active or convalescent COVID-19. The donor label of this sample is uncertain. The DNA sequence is TGTGCCAGCAGCCAGGCGGGAAAAGAGGAGTTCTTC. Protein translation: CASSQAGKEEFF.